One and the same sample provided the 7 T cell receptor beta chains below, sequenced in a study of blood T cells in healthy people across ages (dated by TCRdb to between 2014 and 2017). Library preparation employed 5' RACE. The run used an Illumina HiSeq 2500. A second PCR of roughly 7 to 11 cycles was performed with a sample-barcoded 5' primer and a J-beta primer mix. TCRdb ran its own pipeline on the public reads, namely fastp trimming at Q25 and MiXCR clone calling, and kept in-frame beta chains. Rows are combined by CDR3 protein, so each entry shows the most common genes and DNA. Across this sample there are 1,500,000 or so distinct CDR3 sequences, with 35% to 45% seen only once. Jointly, the top ten make up more than 4% of the sample. Sequences were obtained from blood. All receptors derive from a woman aged 18-29 years in good health.

This clonotype came up many times. The chain employs TRBV29-1 and TRBJ2-7, with no clear D. Germline CDR1 reads SQVTM; CDR2 reads ANQGSEA. The CDR3 is 12 residues long. V was clipped by 5 bases and J by 2 bases, with 10 bases between them. The CDR3 sequence is CSVSTDTYEQYF. For the CDR3, the DNA is TGCAGCGTTTCTACAGACACCTACGAGCAGTACTTC.

The chain combines TRBV30 with TRBJ2-2; TRBD1 aligns across 7 bases. The V segment lost 3 bases and the J segment 6 bases; nucleotides outside the gene matches: 4. This CDR3 is built from 13 residues. Germline CDR1 GTSNPN, CDR2 SVGIG (reference sequence). The CDR3: CAWSGQGAGELFF. CDR3 sequence (DNA): TGTGCCTGGAGCGGCCAGGGGGCCGGGGAGCTGTTTTTT.

The chain couples TRBV6-2 or TRBV6-3 to TRBJ2-3, with a possible D match to TRBD2 (6 bases). Germline-derived CDR1 and CDR2 are MNHEY and SVGEGT. The CDR3 spans 16 residues. Trimming pared 6 bases from V and 4 bases from J, leaving 20 bases between. CDR3 residues: CASSSRRPGGADTQYF. The CDR3 DNA follows: TGTGCCAGCAGCTCACGGAGACCCGGAGGGGCAGATACGCAGTATTTT.

In its sample, this clonotype was seen once. The rearrangement joins TRBV12-3 or TRBV12-4 to TRBJ2-7, with D uncertain. V dropped 5 bases and J dropped 3 bases, with 11 bases sitting between them. The length of the CDR3 is 13 residues. The CDR3 is CASSPDEDYEQYF. The CDR3 nucleotides read TGTGCCAGCAGTCCGGACGAGGACTACGAGCAGTACTTC.

This clonotype was recorded at least ten times. V gene TRBV20-1 combines with J gene TRBJ1-2; 7 bases map to TRBD1. This CDR3 is built from 12 residues. Germline-derived CDR1 and CDR2 are DFQATT and SNEGSKA (reference sequence). This CDR3 is CSARQGVYGYTF. In DNA form, the CDR3 reads TGCAGCGCCAGACAGGGAGTCTATGGCTACACCTTC.

This chain links TRBV20-1 with TRBJ1-1, with D possibly being TRBD1 (5 bases). V dropped 5 bases and J dropped 1 base, with 14 bases sitting between them. The length of the CDR3 is 14 residues. Germline V gene sequence: CDR1 DFQATT, CDR2 SNEGSKA (reference sequence). CDR3 sequence reads: CSAAPWGTNTEAFF. CDR3 sequence (DNA): TGCAGTGCTGCCCCTTGGGGGACGAACACTGAAGCTTTCTTT.

There are a few counts of this clonotype. The chain links TRBV6-2 or TRBV6-3 to TRBJ2-7, with TRBD1 matching 8 bases. Trimming removed 7 bases from V and 3 bases from J; junction bases left unmatched: 5. CDR1 and CDR2 (germline): MNHEY, SVGEGT. This CDR3 is 13 amino acids long. The DNA for the CDR3 is TGTGCCAGCATCAGGGGGCAGGGCTACGAGCAGTACTTC. Translating it yields CASIRGQGYEQYF.